The 26 T cell receptor beta chains listed next were all sequenced from one sample in a study of T cell responses to AZD1222 COVID-19 vaccine. Assay used: immunoSEQ multiplex PCR; TCRdb lists only in-frame clones, some missing. The sample includes about 97,000 clones, roughly 87% of them seen just once. This material consisted of peripheral blood, taken on day 0 of AZD1222 vaccination. The origin of the receptors is an adult in good health.

J is TRBJ1-5 and V is TRBV4-2, with 7 bases that match TRBD1. Germline loops: CDR1 LGHNA, CDR2 YNFKEQ. This CDR3 has 15 amino acids. V lost 0 bases and J lost 4; bases outside the gene matches: 3. The CDR3 loop reads CASSQEGTVNQPQHF. CDR3 DNA: TGTGCCAGCAGCCAAGAGGGGACAGTAAATCAGCCCCAGCATTTT.

V gene TRBV27 combines with J gene TRBJ1-2; maybe TRBD1 (5 bases). Germline V lookup: CDR1 MNHEY, CDR2 SMNVEV (reference sequence). Trimming took 4 bases from V and 8 from J, leaving 23 bases between them. The CDR3 has 16 amino acids. Written as DNA, the CDR3 is TGTGCCAGCAGTTCGACCGGGACTAGAGGGCTACAGGGCTACACCTTC. This codes for CASSSTGTRGLQGYTF.

V and J are TRBV28 and TRBJ2-7; TRBD2 matches 7 bases. Germline V lookup: CDR1 MDHEN, CDR2 SYDVKM. The CDR3 spans 13 residues. With 6 bases clipped from V and 6 bases from J, the junction kept 8 bases outside the gene matches. As DNA, the CDR3 is TGTGCCAGCAGCCGACTAGCCGGCGGCGAGCAGTACTTC. This sequence encodes CASSRLAGGEQYF.

The table lists this clone with a few counts. This chain uses TRBV7-9 with TRBJ1-2; 7 bases align to TRBD1. The length of the CDR3 is 14 residues. V was pared by 4 bases and J by 4 bases, with 6 bases of the junction left unmatched. Germline-derived CDR1 and CDR2 are SEHNR and FQNEAQ (reference sequence). The CDR3 protein is CASSYGQDIYGYTF. In nucleotides, the CDR3 is TGTGCCAGCAGCTACGGACAGGACATCTATGGCTACACCTTC.

The rearrangement joins TRBV19 to TRBJ1-1, with D unclear. The CDR3 has 13 amino acids. Trimming stripped 3 bases from V and 3 bases from J, with 8 bases between. Germline V gives CDR1 LNHDA, CDR2 SQIVND (reference sequence). The CDR3 loop is CASSIRRDTEAFF. CDR3 nucleotides: TGTGCCAGTAGTATCCGACGGGACACTGAAGCTTTCTTT.

The chain has TRBV27 and TRBJ2-7; 7 bases are shared with TRBD1. The length of the CDR3 is 17 residues. The V gene's germline CDR1 is MNHEY and CDR2 SMNVEV (reference sequence). V was pared by 6 bases and J by 3 bases, with 17 bases of the junction left unmatched. Written as DNA, the CDR3 is TGTGCCAGCAGCTCGCGAATGTTTAGGGGGCGTAGCTACGAGCAGTACTTC. As protein: CASSSRMFRGRSYEQYF.

This clone is a singleton in its sample. The rearrangement uses TRBV18 and TRBJ1-3; D remains unclear. This CDR3 spans 14 amino acids. V was clipped by 3 bases and J by 0 bases, with 6 bases between them. Germline V gene lookup returns CDR1 KGHSH and CDR2 LQKENI. The CDR3 reads CASSPTDSGNTIYF. In nucleotides, the CDR3 is TGTGCCAGCTCACCTACAGACTCTGGAAACACCATATATTTT.

The genes are TRBV27 and TRBJ2-7; 9 positions match TRBD1. Germline trimming cut 9 bases from V and 5 bases from J; bases unmatched to any gene: 11. The CDR3 has 14 residues. The germline V gene has CDR1 MNHEY and CDR2 SMNVEV (reference sequence). Here the CDR3 DNA reads TGTGCCAGTTATCCGACAGGGGGACCACACGAGCAGTACTTC. Protein sequence: CASYPTGGPHEQYF.

The chain links TRBV5-4 to TRBJ1-2; 9 bases agree with TRBD1. The CDR3 spans 15 residues. CDR1 is SGHNT and CDR2 is YYREEE in the germline V gene (reference sequence). The ends lost 4 bases at V and 3 bases at J; junction bases unmatched: 7. CDR3 nucleotide sequence: TGTGCCAGCAGCGAACAGGGGGCTTTGGACTATGGCTACACCTTC. It encodes CASSEQGALDYGYTF.

The chain is built from TRBV7-7 and TRBJ2-5; 7 bases align to TRBD2. Germline V gene data show CDR1 as SSHAT and CDR2 as FNYEAQ (reference sequence). There are 14 residues in the CDR3. The J segment lost 5 bases and the V segment lost 5 bases, leaving 8 bases of the junction unmatched. CDR3 in DNA: TGTGCCAGCAGCGTCGGGAGGTCTTTCGAGACCCAGTACTTC. Translating gives CASSVGRSFETQYF.

This CDR3 reads CASKFWISSEHGYTF. For the CDR3, the DNA is TGTGCCAGCAAGTTTTGGATTAGTTCGGAACATGGCTACACCTTC. The genes are TRBV6-5 and TRBJ1-2; D is unclear. Trimming shortened V by 7 bases and J by 6 bases, and 21 bases separated the two germline ends. This CDR3 contains 15 residues. Germline V gene sequence: CDR1 MNHEY, CDR2 SVGAGI.

This clone has a single count. The chain is built from TRBV24-1 and TRBJ2-3; TRBD2 matches 7 bases. The J segment lost 0 bases and the V segment lost 4 bases, leaving 3 bases of the junction unmatched. CDR3 size: 15 residues. Germline loops: CDR1 KGHDR, CDR2 SFDVKD. CDR3 coding DNA: TGTGCCACCAGTGAGTTAGCGGGTAGCACAGATACGCAGTATTTT. Encoded protein: CATSELAGSTDTQYF.

The rearrangement joins TRBV5-4 to TRBJ2-7; 15 bases fit TRBD2. V lost 0 bases to trimming and J lost 5 bases; unmatched junction nucleotides: 12. This CDR3 spans 19 amino acids. Germline assignment: CDR1 SGHNT and CDR2 YYREEE (reference sequence). The CDR3 nucleotides read TGTGCCAGCAGCTTGGGTGTTGGGACTAGCGGGAGGCGGATCAACGAGCAGTACTTC. Encoded protein: CASSLGVGTSGRRINEQYF. The full variable domain, with the rest looked up from reference TRBV5-4 and TRBJ2-7, is ETGVTQSPTHLIKTRGQQVTLRCSSQSGHNTVSWYQQALGQGPQFIFQYYREEENGRGNFPPRFSGLQFPNYSSELNVNALELDDSALYLCASSLGVGTSGRRINEQYFGPGTRLTVT.

The chain couples TRBV10-3 to TRBJ1-1, with 8 bases aligning to TRBD1. Germline values: CDR1 ENHRY, CDR2 SYGVKD. The CDR3 is 15 amino acids. With V trimmed by 4 bases and J by 4 bases, 8 bases remained unmatched. CDR3 nucleotides: TGTGCCATCAGTGGAGGCCTAGGGACAGGCACTGAAGCTTTCTTT. Translated: CAISGGLGTGTEAFF.

This sequence joins TRBV7-9 and TRBJ2-1; TRBD2 matches at 8 bases. Trimming removed 5 bases from V and 6 bases from J; junction bases left unmatched: 9. The germline CDR1 and CDR2 sequences are SEHNR and FQNEAQ (reference sequence). The CDR3 has 15 residues. The CDR3 is CASSLRSGRINEQFF. CDR3 bases: TGTGCCAGCAGCCTGCGGAGCGGGAGAATCAATGAGCAGTTCTTC.

The CDR3 nucleotides read TGTGCCAGCAGCCCAGGGGGCTTCTACAATGAGCAGTTCTTC. It yields the protein CASSPGGFYNEQFF. V is TRBV11-3 and J is TRBJ2-1; 8 bases agree with TRBD1. V lost 5 bases and J lost 3; bases outside the gene matches: 3. Germline CDR1 is SGHNT and CDR2 is YENEEA. The CDR3 covers 14 residues.

The rearrangement joins TRBV27 to TRBJ2-2, with D unresolved. Germline CDR1 and CDR2: MNHEY and SMNVEV (reference sequence). Trimming left V 6 bases short and J 0 bases short, with 14 bases between. CDR3 length equals 16 residues. The CDR3 DNA follows: TGTGCCAGCAGCCCCACATCAAGTGCGAACACCGGGGAGCTGTTTTTT. It encodes CASSPTSSANTGELFF.

This clone was detected only once. The chain combines TRBV7-2 with TRBJ2-5, with 9 nucleotides matching TRBD2. Germline V gene data show CDR1 as SGHTA and CDR2 as FQGNSA. The CDR3 is made up of 16 amino acids. With V trimmed by 5 bases and J by 3 bases, 10 bases remained unmatched. The CDR3 spells CASSPRGSGRKETQYF. CDR3 DNA: TGTGCCAGCAGCCCCCGGGGTAGCGGGAGAAAAGAGACCCAGTACTTC.

The chain employs TRBV28 and TRBJ2-7; weak D call: TRBD2 (6 bases). Trimming stripped 5 bases from V and 3 bases from J, with 11 bases between. The CDR3 sequence is 13 residues long. Germline CDR1 is MDHEN and CDR2 is SYDVKM. This CDR3 is CASSPTGGYEQYF. In nucleotides, the CDR3 is TGTGCCAGCAGTCCCACCGGGGGCTACGAGCAGTACTTC. The complete variable domain, with remaining parts taken from reference TRBV28 and TRBJ2-7, reads DVKVTQSSRYLVKRTGEKVFLECVQDMDHENMFWYRQDPGLGLRLIYFSYDVKMKEKGDIPEGYSVSREKKERFSLILESASTNQTSMYLCASSPTGGYEQYFGPGTRLTVT.

The V and J genes are TRBV28 and TRBJ1-1, with a weak D call TRBD1 (5 bases). V was trimmed by 6 bases and J by 6 bases, leaving 14 bases between them. The germline gives CDR1 MDHEN, CDR2 SYDVKM. The CDR3 contains 13 residues. CDR3 protein: CASSPSGRAEAFF. CDR3 nucleotides: TGTGCCAGCAGCCCCTCGGGCAGGGCTGAAGCTTTCTTT.

The V call is TRBV19, the J call TRBJ2-7, with 7 bases identical to TRBD1. Germline-derived CDR1 and CDR2 are LNHDA and SQIVND (reference sequence). V lost 8 bases and J lost 3; bases outside the gene matches: 13. This CDR3 has 15 residues. The CDR3 DNA reads as TGTGCCAGTTCCAGAACCTGGGACAGCCGCTACGAGCAGTACTTC. It encodes CASSRTWDSRYEQYF.

In its sample, this clone was seen once. This chain joins TRBV14 and TRBJ1-2; no definite D call. Trimming took 0 bases from V and 3 from J, leaving 5 bases between them. There are 13 residues in the CDR3. Per the germline V gene, CDR1 is SGHDN and CDR2 is FVKESK. For the CDR3, the DNA is TGTGCCAGCAGCCAAGAAACATACTATGGCTACACCTTC. It specifies CASSQETYYGYTF.

This chain links TRBV7-8 with TRBJ2-7; D is perhaps TRBD1 (6 bases). Deletions cut 5 bases from V and 4 bases from J, with 18 bases between. CDR3 length equals 15 residues. Germline CDR1 is SGHVS and CDR2 is FQNEAQ. CDR3 sequence (DNA): TGTGCCAGCAGCCGAGCAGGGGAACGTGCGTACGAGCAGTACTTC. Its translation: CASSRAGERAYEQYF.

This clone was detected many times. The J gene is TRBJ2-1, the V gene TRBV19; unclear D gene. The germline CDR1 and CDR2 sequences are LNHDA and SQIVND (reference sequence). The CDR3 has 15 residues. Between the trimmed V and J ends, which lost 1 base and 4 bases, there was a span of 11 bases. DNA for the CDR3: TGTGCCAGTAGTATAGTCTCGTGGAGTTACAATGAGCAGTTCTTC. Translating it yields CASSIVSWSYNEQFF. Supplemented by reference TRBV19 and TRBJ2-1, the full variable domain reads DGGITQSPKYLFRKEGQNVTLSCEQNLNHDAMYWYRQDPGQGLRLIYYSQIVNDFQKGDIAEGYSVSREKKESFPLTVTSAQKNPTAFYLCASSIVSWSYNEQFFGPGTRLTVL.

Concerning this clone: The sample holds other DNA sequences that translate to the same CDR3. The gene calls are TRBV9 and TRBJ1-3; D is unresolved. CDR1 is SGDLS and CDR2 is YYNGEE in the germline V gene. Trimming removed 0 bases at V and 2 bases at J, with 6 bases between. This CDR3 spans 14 amino acids. The DNA of the CDR3 is TGTGCCAGCAGCGTAGTAACAGCTGGAAACACCATATATTTT. Translated: CASSVVTAGNTIYF.

The chain employs TRBV3-1 (or the pseudogene TRBV3-2) and TRBJ2-5; D is possibly TRBD1 (6 bases). This CDR3 is built from 15 residues. In germline, CDR1 is LGHDT, CDR2 YNNKEL (reference sequence). Deletions cut 3 bases from V and 5 bases from J, with 16 bases between. The CDR3 DNA reads as TGTGCCAGCAGCCAGCACCCAGGGGTTCAGGAGACCCAGTACTTC. This translates into CASSQHPGVQETQYF.